This T cell receptor beta chain comes out of a study of tumor-infiltrating lymphocytes in primary liver carcinoma. Study-wide points: Unsorted bulk sampling ruled out any CD4+ versus CD8+ repertoire comparison.

Note on this clonotype: Its antigen is unknown.

Unsorted whole blood yielded blood RNA, and germline DNA was extracted as well. This CDR3 spans 13 amino acids. Germline V gene sequence: CDR1 SGHRS, CDR2 YFSETQ. V was trimmed by 4 bases and J by 0 bases, leaving 8 bases between them. The authors made TCR beta cDNA from 400 to 550 ng total RNA with a constant-region primer. What produced the TCR beta libraries was three nested multiplex PCR rounds using slightly modified ARM-PCR. Primers for the first two PCR rounds were TRBV1-TRBV30 forward primers and a C-beta reverse primer (roughly 10 cycles per round). MiXCR was run by TCRdb on the multiplex PCR reads, yielding one entry per CDR3 protein. The data contain almost 200,000 distinct CDR3 sequences, around three fifths of them seen just once; the ten biggest clones take up 6% to 8.5%.

This clonotype was sampled from a woman aged 55-70 years with primary liver carcinoma and hepatitis B virus infection. Sequenced sample: peripheral blood. This chain joins TRBV5-1 and TRBJ2-7, with a possible D match to TRBD1 (5 bases). In nucleotides, the CDR3 is TGCGCCAGCAGCCCTGACAGCTCCTACGAGCAGTACTTC. Residues: CASSPDSSYEQYF.